This T cell receptor beta chain was sequenced during a study of spatial heterogeneity in lung cancer. Individual TCR cDNA molecules each bore their own unique molecular identifier. TCRdb re-called the 5' RACE reads through MiXCR, storing one row per CDR3 protein. The sample contains 50,000 to 65,000 distinct CDR3 sequences, 8.4% of which appear only once. Germline CDR1 is SGHNT and CDR2 is YENEEA. The length of the CDR3 is 15 residues. Trimming shortened V by 2 bases and J by 4 bases, and 14 bases separated the two germline ends. As to time point: sample taken at primary tumor resection. Whole RNA from tumor, nontumor lung or frozen PBMC was sequenced unsorted. The donors were about 72 patients with non-small cell lung cancer that was early-stage and untreated.

The sample in question was PBMCs, obtained at surgery. The receptor comes from a female donor with early-stage non-small cell lung cancer. This chain uses TRBV11-3 with TRBJ2-5; maybe TRBD1 (6 bases). The CDR3 region is CASSLQGSRIETQYF. DNA of the CDR3: TGTGCCAGCAGCTTACAGGGGAGTCGGATAGAGACCCAGTACTTC.